This TCR beta chain stems from a study of CD8+ T cells in alopecia areata. Study overall: Each of the treated patients was given oral tofacitinib, 5 to 10 mg twice daily, for moderate-to-severe alopecia areata.

CDR3 size: 15 residues. Trimming pared 1 base from V and 0 bases from J, leaving 7 bases between. The germline V gene has CDR1 LGHNA and CDR2 YNFKEQ. Sample treatment: oral pan-JAK inhibitor, 5-10 mg twice daily. TCR sequencing used cDNA made by reverse transcription of extracted RNA. Sequencing was performed with immunoSEQ multiplex PCR; in TCRdb, only in-frame clones are kept and a portion is missing. The sample holds 100,000 or so clones, roughly three fifths seen once. This clonotype originated in a human donor with alopecia areata. V gene TRBV4-2 combines with J gene TRBJ1-5; D remains ambiguous. The starting material was CD8+ T cells sorted from blood, obtained at approximately week 60, from a patient treated with tofacitinib. CDR3 amino acids: CASSQAEYSNQPQHF. The CDR3 DNA reads as TGTGCCAGCAGCCAAGCCGAATATAGCAATCAGCCCCAGCATTTT.